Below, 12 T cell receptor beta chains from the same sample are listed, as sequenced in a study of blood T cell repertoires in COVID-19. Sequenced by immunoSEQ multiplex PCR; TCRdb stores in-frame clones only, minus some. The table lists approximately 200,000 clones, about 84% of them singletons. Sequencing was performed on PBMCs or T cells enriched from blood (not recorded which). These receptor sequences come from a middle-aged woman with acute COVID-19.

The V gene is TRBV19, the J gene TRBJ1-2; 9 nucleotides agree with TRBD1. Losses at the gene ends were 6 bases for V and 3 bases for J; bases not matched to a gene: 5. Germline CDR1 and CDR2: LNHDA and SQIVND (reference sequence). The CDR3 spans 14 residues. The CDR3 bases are TGTGCCAGTAGACCGACAGGGGGGGACTATGGCTACACCTTC. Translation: CASRPTGGDYGYTF.

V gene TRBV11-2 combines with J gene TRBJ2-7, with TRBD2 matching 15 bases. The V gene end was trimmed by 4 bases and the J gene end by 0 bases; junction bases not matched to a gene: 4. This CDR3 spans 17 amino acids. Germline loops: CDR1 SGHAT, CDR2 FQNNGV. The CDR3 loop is CASSSRTSGRASYEQYF. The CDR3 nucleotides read TGTGCCAGCAGCTCCCGGACTAGCGGGAGGGCCTCCTACGAGCAGTACTTC.

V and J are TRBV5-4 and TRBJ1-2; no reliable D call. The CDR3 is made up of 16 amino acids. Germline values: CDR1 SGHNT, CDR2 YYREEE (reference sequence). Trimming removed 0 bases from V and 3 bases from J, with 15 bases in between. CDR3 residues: CASSLAGSGGDYGYTF. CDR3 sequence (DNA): TGTGCCAGCAGCTTGGCCGGTTCCGGCGGCGACTATGGCTACACCTTC.

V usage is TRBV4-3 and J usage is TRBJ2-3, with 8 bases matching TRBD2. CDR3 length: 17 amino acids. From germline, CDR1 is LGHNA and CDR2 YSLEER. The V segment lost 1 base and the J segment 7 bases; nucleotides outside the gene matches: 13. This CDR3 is CASSQAVASGSRNTQYF. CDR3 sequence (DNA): TGCGCCAGCAGCCAAGCAGTGGCCAGCGGGAGTAGGAATACGCAGTATTTT.

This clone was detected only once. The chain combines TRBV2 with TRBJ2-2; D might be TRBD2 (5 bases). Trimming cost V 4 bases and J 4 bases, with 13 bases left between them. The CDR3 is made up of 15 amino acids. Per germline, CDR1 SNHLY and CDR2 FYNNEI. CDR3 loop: CASSGLSVVTGELFF. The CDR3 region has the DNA TGTGCCAGCAGTGGTCTTAGCGTCGTCACCGGGGAGCTGTTTTTT.

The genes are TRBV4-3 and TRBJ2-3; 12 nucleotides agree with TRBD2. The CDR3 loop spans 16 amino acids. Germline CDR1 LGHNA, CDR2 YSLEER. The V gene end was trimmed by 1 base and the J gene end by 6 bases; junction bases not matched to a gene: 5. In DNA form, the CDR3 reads TGCGCCAGCAGCCAAGGGACTAGCGGGATACAGGATACGCAGTATTTT. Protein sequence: CASSQGTSGIQDTQYF.

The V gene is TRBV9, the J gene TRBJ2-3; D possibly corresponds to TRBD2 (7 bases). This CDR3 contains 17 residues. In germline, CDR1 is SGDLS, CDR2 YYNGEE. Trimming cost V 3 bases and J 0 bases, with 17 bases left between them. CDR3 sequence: CASSGKQGLSSTDTQYF. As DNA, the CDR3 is TGTGCCAGCAGCGGGAAACAGGGACTATCTAGCACAGATACGCAGTATTTT.

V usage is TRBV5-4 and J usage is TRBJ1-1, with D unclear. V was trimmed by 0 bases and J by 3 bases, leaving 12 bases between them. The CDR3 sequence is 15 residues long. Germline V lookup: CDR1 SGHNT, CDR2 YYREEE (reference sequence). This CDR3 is CASSLVAGYDTEAFF. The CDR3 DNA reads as TGTGCCAGCAGCTTGGTGGCGGGTTATGACACTGAAGCTTTCTTT.

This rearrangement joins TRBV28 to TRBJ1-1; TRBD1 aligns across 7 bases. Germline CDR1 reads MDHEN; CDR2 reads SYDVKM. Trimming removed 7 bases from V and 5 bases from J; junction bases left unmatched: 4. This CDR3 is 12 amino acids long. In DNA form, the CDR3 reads TGTGCCAGCAAGTCAGGGGGGACTGAAGCTTTCTTT. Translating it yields CASKSGGTEAFF.

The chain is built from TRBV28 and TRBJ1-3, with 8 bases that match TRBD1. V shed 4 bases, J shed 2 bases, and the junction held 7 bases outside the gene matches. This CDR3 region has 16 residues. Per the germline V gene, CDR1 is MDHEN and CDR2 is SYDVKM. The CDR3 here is CASSSPDRGTGNTIYF. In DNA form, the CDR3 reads TGTGCCAGCAGTTCCCCAGACAGGGGTACTGGAAACACCATATATTTT.

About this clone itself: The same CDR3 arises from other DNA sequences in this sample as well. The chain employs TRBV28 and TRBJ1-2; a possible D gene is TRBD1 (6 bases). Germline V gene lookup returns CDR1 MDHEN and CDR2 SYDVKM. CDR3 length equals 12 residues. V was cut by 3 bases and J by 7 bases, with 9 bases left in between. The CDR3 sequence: CASSLRTVGYTF. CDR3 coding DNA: TGTGCCAGCAGTTTGCGGACAGTTGGCTACACCTTC.

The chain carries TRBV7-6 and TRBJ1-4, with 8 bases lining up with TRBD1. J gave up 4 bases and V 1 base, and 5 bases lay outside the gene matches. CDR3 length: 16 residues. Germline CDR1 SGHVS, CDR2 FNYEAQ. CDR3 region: CASSLDQGAFNEKLFF. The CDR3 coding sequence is TGTGCCAGCAGCTTAGATCAGGGGGCCTTTAATGAAAAACTGTTTTTT.